One sample yielded the 13 T cell receptor beta chains listed below, sequenced in a study of blood T cells in healthy people across ages. It was with a sample-barcoded 5' primer and a J-beta primer mix that a second PCR of roughly 7 to 12 cycles was run. TCRdb redid the calling of the 5' RACE reads with MiXCR, one entry per CDR3 protein. The data show 450,000 to 600,000 distinct CDR3 sequences, with over 25% seen just once and 3% to 4.5% held by the top ten. This sample also belongs to another study, concerning T cells of mothers and their children.

The sequencing input was blood. Every receptor here comes from a boy aged 2 to 10 in good health.

This chain connects TRBV5-1 to TRBJ1-2; 7 bases fit TRBD1. This CDR3 comprises 16 residues. Germline values: CDR1 SGHRS, CDR2 YFSETQ. The junction had 15 bases not matched to a gene; V was cut back by 4 bases and J by 6 bases. The CDR3 reads CASSPTTGPVRNGYTF. DNA for the CDR3: TGCGCCAGCAGCCCAACGACAGGGCCAGTTAGGAATGGCTACACCTTC.

This chain links TRBV2 with TRBJ2-6; 11 nucleotides match TRBD1. Trimming removed 7 bases from V and 0 bases from J; junction bases left unmatched: 5. CDR1 is SNHLY, CDR2 FYNNEI, per germline. The CDR3 is 17 amino acids. CDR3 sequence: CASKGQGDTSGANVLTF. CDR3 DNA sequence: TGTGCCAGCAAGGGACAGGGGGACACCTCTGGGGCCAACGTCCTGACTTTC. Looking up the rest from reference TRBV2 and TRBJ2-6 gives the full variable domain: EPEVTQTPSHQVTQMGQEVILRCVPISNHLYFYWYRQILGQKVEFLVSFYNNEISEKSEIFDDQFSVERPDGSNFTLKIRSTKLEDSAMYFCASKGQGDTSGANVLTFGAGSRLTVL.

This sequence joins TRBV19 and TRBJ1-2; perhaps TRBD1 as D (5 bases). The CDR3 spans 11 residues. Looked up from germline, CDR1 is LNHDA and CDR2 is SQIVND (reference sequence). Trimming removed 9 bases from V and 8 bases from J, with 13 bases in between. The CDR3: CASKSGVGYTF. CDR3 in DNA: TGTGCCAGCAAGTCGGGGGTCGGCTACACCTTC.

This clonotype was detected only a few times. The chain couples TRBV25-1 to TRBJ1-2; TRBD1 matches 7 bases. Trimming at V came to 8 bases and at J to 0 bases, leaving 12 bases not matched to a gene. CDR3 length: 16 residues. Germline V CDR1 and CDR2: MGHDK, SYGVNS. Written as DNA, the CDR3 is TGTGCCAGCGCCCCCTATGACGGGACAGCTAACTATGGCTACACCTTC. Translated, it gives CASAPYDGTANYGYTF.

The CDR3 DNA is TGTGCCAGCAGCTTCGCAGAGGGCAAAAACATTCAGTACTTC. As protein: CASSFAEGKNIQYF. The rearrangement links TRBV7-9 to TRBJ2-4, with a possible D match to TRBD2 (5 bases). Germline V gene sequence: CDR1 SEHNR, CDR2 FQNEAQ (reference sequence). The CDR3 runs to 14 residues. V dropped 3 bases and J dropped 3 bases, with 9 bases sitting between them.

For the CDR3, the DNA is TGTGCCAGCAGCTTAGCTCAGGGGGCGAGCAATGAGCAGTTCTTC. This codes for CASSLAQGASNEQFF. The rearrangement joins TRBV13 to TRBJ2-1; 8 bases are a match to TRBD1. The germline CDR1 and CDR2 sequences are PRHDT and FYEKMQ (reference sequence). CDR3 length equals 15 residues. V was clipped by 1 base and J by 6 bases; unmatched bases: 5.

Here the CDR3 reads CAWSVTGFEQFF. In nucleotides, the CDR3 is TGTGCCTGGAGTGTTACTGGCTTTGAGCAGTTCTTC. The rearrangement uses TRBV30 and TRBJ2-5; no reliable D call. The last part of the DNA fits TRBJ2-1 better; the J call may be wrong. CDR1 and CDR2 (germline): GTSNPN, SVGIG (reference sequence). The CDR3 extends over 12 amino acids.

This chain links TRBV20-1 with TRBJ2-3; perhaps TRBD1 as D (6 bases). The CDR3 is made up of 14 amino acids. From germline, CDR1 is DFQATT and CDR2 SNEGSKA (reference sequence). Deletions cut 6 bases from V and 1 base from J, with 14 bases between. For the CDR3, the DNA is TGCAGTGCCCATACAGGGTGTGGCACAGATACGCAGTATTTT. This codes for CSAHTGCGTDTQYF.

This clonotype was recorded a few times. This sequence joins TRBV5-1 and TRBJ2-5, with 10 bases aligning to TRBD2. The CDR3 is made up of 15 amino acids. Trimming took 0 bases from V and 5 from J; bases not matched to a gene: 4. Germline CDR1 is SGHRS and CDR2 is YFSETQ. The CDR3 DNA reads as TGCGCCAGCAGCTTGGTTACTAGCGGGACGGAGACCCAGTACTTC. Its protein is CASSLVTSGTETQYF.

The chain links TRBV3-1 to TRBJ1-1; D is perhaps TRBD1 (5 bases). The germline gives CDR1 LGHDT, CDR2 YNNKEL (reference sequence). This CDR3 region has 15 residues. The V end was cut by 4 bases, the J end by 1 base, with 13 bases between. CDR3 coding DNA: TGTGCCAGCAGCCGTATGGCGGGGACGAACACTGAAGCTTTCTTT. Encoded protein: CASSRMAGTNTEAFF. Variable domain in full (rest from reference TRBV3-1 and TRBJ1-1): DTAVSQTPKYLVTQMGNDKSIKCEQNLGHDTMYWYKQDSKKFLKIMFSYNNKELIINETVPNRFSPKSPDKAHLNLHINSLELGDSAVYFCASSRMAGTNTEAFFGQGTRLTVV.

The chain recombines TRBV7-6 with TRBJ2-1; 7 bases fit TRBD2. The junction had 7 bases not matched to a gene; V was cut back by 2 bases and J by 6 bases. CDR1 and CDR2 from the germline V gene are SGHVS and FNYEAQ. This CDR3 spans 15 amino acids. CDR3 bases: TGTGCCAGCAGCTTATCCTGGCGGGAGTTCAATGAGCAGTTCTTC. It yields the protein CASSLSWREFNEQFF.

The rearrangement uses TRBV10-2 and TRBJ2-3, with unresolved D. Germline CDR1 is WSHSY and CDR2 is SAAADI. The CDR3 covers 12 residues. The V and J ends lost 6 bases and 6 bases respectively, with 10 bases between them. The DNA for the CDR3 is TGCGCCAGCAGCGACCTGGTCGATACGCAGTATTTT. As protein: CASSDLVDTQYF.

The chain employs TRBV3-1 and TRBJ2-2, with 12 bases identical to TRBD2. This CDR3 has 18 amino acids. Trimming at V came to 4 bases and at J to 0 bases, leaving 6 bases not matched to a gene. Germline V gives CDR1 LGHDT, CDR2 YNNKEL (reference sequence). The CDR3 sequence is CASSPRTSGDSNTGELFF. The CDR3, as DNA: TGTGCCAGCAGCCCCCGGACTAGCGGGGACTCGAACACCGGGGAGCTGTTTTTT.